The 9 T cell receptor beta chains below all came from one sample that was sequenced in a study of technical replicates of blood from several donors. The data were produced by immunoSEQ multiplex PCR, yet TCRdb's version contains in-frame clones alone and is incomplete. Among tens of thousands of clones listed, around 94% were seen once. The sample was T cells isolated from PBMCs. These TCRs come from a human donor in good health.

This clone was found a few times. This chain links TRBV30 with TRBJ1-1; D unclear. V lost 0 bases and J 8 bases, leaving 10 bases between the germline ends. The CDR3 length is 12 residues. Looked up from germline, CDR1 is GTSNPN and CDR2 is SVGIG (reference sequence). The CDR3 DNA sequence: TGTGCCTGGAGTGTAATTGGGCAGGAAGCTTTCTTT. The encoded protein is CAWSVIGQEAFF.

The table lists this clone with a count of one. The chain couples TRBV7-9 to TRBJ2-3; unclear D gene. The V end lost 5 bases, the J end lost 2 bases, and 5 bases lay between the germline ends. This CDR3 is 12 amino acids long. The germline CDR1 and CDR2 sequences are SEHNR and FQNEAQ (reference sequence). CDR3 region: CASSPYTDTQYF. CDR3 nucleotide sequence: TGTGCCAGCAGCCCCTACACAGATACGCAGTATTTT.

This clone was recorded only once. The genes are TRBV19 and TRBJ1-1; D not resolved. The V gene lost 4 bases and the J gene lost 1 base, with 7 bases spanning the gap. Germline V CDR1 and CDR2: LNHDA, SQIVND (reference sequence). The CDR3 is made up of 13 amino acids. The CDR3 sequence: CASSTTRNTEAFF. The CDR3 nucleotides read TGTGCCAGTAGTACCACGAGGAACACTGAAGCTTTCTTT.

This chain joins TRBV7-2 and TRBJ2-3; TRBD2 matches 7 bases. The CDR3 runs 15 residues. CDR1 SGHTA and CDR2 FQGNSA come from the germline V gene. Trimming removed 4 bases from V and 2 bases from J; junction bases left unmatched: 6. The CDR3 coding sequence is TGTGCCAGCAGCTCAAGCGGGGTATACACAGATACGCAGTATTTT. Amino acid sequence: CASSSSGVYTDTQYF.

This rearrangement joins TRBV18 to TRBJ2-5; D remains ambiguous. The CDR3 sequence is 14 residues long. Germline V gene data show CDR1 as KGHSH and CDR2 as LQKENI. V dropped 0 bases and J dropped 5 bases, with 10 bases sitting between them. The CDR3 spells CASSPPQASETQYF. Written as DNA, the CDR3 is TGTGCCAGCTCACCACCCCAAGCCTCCGAGACCCAGTACTTC.

The gene calls are TRBV11-2 and TRBJ2-3; D perhaps matches TRBD2 (6 bases). Per germline, CDR1 SGHAT and CDR2 FQNNGV. V was trimmed by 8 bases and J by 9 bases, leaving 9 bases between them. The CDR3 runs to 10 residues. The CDR3 nucleotides read TGTGCCAGCGGGGACTCAACGCAGTATTTT. This translates into CASGDSTQYF. The whole variable domain, filled in from reference TRBV11-2 and TRBJ2-3, reads EAGVAQSPRYKIIEKRQSVAFWCNPISGHATLYWYQQILGQGPKLLIQFQNNGVVDDSQLPKDRFSAERLKGVDSTLKIQPAKLEDSAVYLCASGDSTQYFGPGTRLTVL.

This CDR3 is CSSDRQKETQYF. The CDR3 bases are TGCAGCTCCGACAGACAGAAAGAGACCCAGTACTTC. The rearrangement uses TRBV29-1 and TRBJ2-5, with a possible D match to TRBD1 (5 bases). CDR1 and CDR2 from the germline V gene are SQVTM and ANQGSEA. V lost 8 bases and J 3 bases, leaving 13 bases between the germline ends. The CDR3 consists of 12 residues.

This chain uses TRBV7-9 with TRBJ2-5; 8 bases match TRBD1. The CDR3 loop spans 13 amino acids. Germline CDR1 SEHNR, CDR2 FQNEAQ (reference sequence). V lost 5 bases and J lost 8; bases outside the gene matches: 7. CDR3 DNA sequence: TGTGCCAGCAGCCCCGGACAGGGCCTTACCCAGTACTTC. Amino acid sequence: CASSPGQGLTQYF.

This clone was counted once. The CDR3 loop reads CASSGGYEQYF. The CDR3, as DNA: TGTGCCAGTAGTGGGGGGTACGAGCAGTACTTC. The rearrangement uses TRBV19 and TRBJ2-7, with a tentative D call TRBD2 (6 bases). The germline CDR1 and CDR2 sequences are LNHDA and SQIVND (reference sequence). V shed 5 bases and J shed 4 bases, with 6 bases lying between them. The CDR3 contains 11 residues.